This T cell receptor (beta chain) was captured in a study of T cell changes during pregnancy in multiple sclerosis. This clone was counted a single time. Sequenced by immunoSEQ multiplex PCR; TCRdb stores in-frame clones only, minus some. The data contain tens of thousands of clones, roughly 90% of them singletons. In germline, CDR1 is SNHLY, CDR2 FYNNEI. V gave up 5 bases and J gave up 2 bases, with 15 bases separating them. This CDR3 spans 15 amino acids. This TCR was sampled from a female donor with multiple sclerosis, enrolled in a pregnancy study. This specimen was CD4+ T cells from peripheral blood mononuclear cells, taken after pregnancy. The chain couples TRBV2 to TRBJ1-1; tentative D call: TRBD1 (5 bases). CDR3 residues: CASSHPGLPNTEAFF. The DNA of the CDR3 is TGTGCCAGCAGTCATCCGGGACTACCAAACACTGAAGCTTTCTTT.